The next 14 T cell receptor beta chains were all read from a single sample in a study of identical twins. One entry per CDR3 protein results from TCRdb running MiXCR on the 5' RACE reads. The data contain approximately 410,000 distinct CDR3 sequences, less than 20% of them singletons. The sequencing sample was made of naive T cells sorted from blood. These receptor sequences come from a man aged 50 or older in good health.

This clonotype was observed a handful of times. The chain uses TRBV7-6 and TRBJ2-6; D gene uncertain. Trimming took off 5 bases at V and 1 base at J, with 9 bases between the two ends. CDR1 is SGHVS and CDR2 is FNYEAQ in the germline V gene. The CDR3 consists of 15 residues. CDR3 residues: CASSPRFSGANVLTF. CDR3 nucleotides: TGTGCCAGCAGCCCTCGGTTTTCTGGGGCCAACGTCCTGACTTTC.

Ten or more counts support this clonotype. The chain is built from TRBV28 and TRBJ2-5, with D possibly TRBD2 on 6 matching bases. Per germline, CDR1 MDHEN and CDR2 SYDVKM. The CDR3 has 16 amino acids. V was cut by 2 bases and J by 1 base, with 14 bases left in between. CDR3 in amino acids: CASSLGASDLQETQYF. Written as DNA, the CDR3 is TGTGCCAGCAGTTTAGGGGCTAGCGACCTCCAAGAGACCCAGTACTTC.

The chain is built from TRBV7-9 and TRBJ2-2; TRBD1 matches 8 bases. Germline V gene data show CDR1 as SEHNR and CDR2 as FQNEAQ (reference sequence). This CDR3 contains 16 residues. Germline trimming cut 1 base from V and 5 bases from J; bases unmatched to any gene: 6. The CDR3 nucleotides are TGTGCCAGCAGCTTAGGCCAGGGGGCGGAGACCGGGGAGCTGTTTTTT. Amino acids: CASSLGQGAETGELFF. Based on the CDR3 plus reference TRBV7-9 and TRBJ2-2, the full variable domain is DTGVSQNPRHKITKRGQNVTFRCDPISEHNRLYWYRQTLGQGPEFLTYFQNEAQLEKSRLLSDRFSAERPKGSFSTLEIQRTEQGDSAMYLCASSLGQGAETGELFFGEGSRLTVL.

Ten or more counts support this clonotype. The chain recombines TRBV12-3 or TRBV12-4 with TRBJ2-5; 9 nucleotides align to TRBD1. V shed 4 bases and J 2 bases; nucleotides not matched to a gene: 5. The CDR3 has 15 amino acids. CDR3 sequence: CASSWGQGEQETQYF. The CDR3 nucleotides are TGTGCCAGCAGTTGGGGACAGGGAGAACAAGAGACCCAGTACTTC.

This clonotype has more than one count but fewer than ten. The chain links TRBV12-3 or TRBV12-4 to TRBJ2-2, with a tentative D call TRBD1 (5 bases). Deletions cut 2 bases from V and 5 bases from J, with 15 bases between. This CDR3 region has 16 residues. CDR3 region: CASSLKWQGKTGELFF. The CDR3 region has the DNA TGTGCCAGCAGTTTAAAATGGCAGGGTAAAACCGGGGAGCTGTTTTTT.

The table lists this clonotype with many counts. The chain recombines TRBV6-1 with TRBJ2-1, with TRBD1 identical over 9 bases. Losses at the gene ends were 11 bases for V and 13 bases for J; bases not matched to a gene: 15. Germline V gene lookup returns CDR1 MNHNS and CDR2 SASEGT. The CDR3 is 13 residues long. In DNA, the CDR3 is TGTGCCTCCTCATCCCACTTACAGGGGGCCCAGTTCTTC. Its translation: CASSSHLQGAQFF.

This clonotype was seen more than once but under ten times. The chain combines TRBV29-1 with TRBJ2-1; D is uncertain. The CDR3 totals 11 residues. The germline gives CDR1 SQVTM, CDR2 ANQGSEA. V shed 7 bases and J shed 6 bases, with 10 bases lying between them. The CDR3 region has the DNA TGCAGCGACCAAGTGGGCAATGAGCAGTTCTTC. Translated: CSDQVGNEQFF.

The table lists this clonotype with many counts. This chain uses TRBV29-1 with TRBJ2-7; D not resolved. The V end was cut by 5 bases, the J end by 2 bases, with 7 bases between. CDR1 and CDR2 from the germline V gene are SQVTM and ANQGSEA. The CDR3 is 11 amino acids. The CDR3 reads CSVIVPYEQYF. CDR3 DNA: TGCAGCGTTATAGTACCCTACGAGCAGTACTTC.

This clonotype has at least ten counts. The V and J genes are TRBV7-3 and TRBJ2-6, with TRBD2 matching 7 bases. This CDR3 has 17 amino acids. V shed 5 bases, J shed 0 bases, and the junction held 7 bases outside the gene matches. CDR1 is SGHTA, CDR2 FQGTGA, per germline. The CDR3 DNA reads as TGTGCCAGCAGCCTCCGGGACTATCGCTCTGGGGCCAACGTCCTGACTTTC. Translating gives CASSLRDYRSGANVLTF. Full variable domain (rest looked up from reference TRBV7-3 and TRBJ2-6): GAGVSQTPSNKVTEKGKYVELRCDPISGHTALYWYRQSLGQGPEFLIYFQGTGAADDSGLPNDRFFAVRPEGSVSTLKIQRTERGDSAVYLCASSLRDYRSGANVLTFGAGSRLTVL.

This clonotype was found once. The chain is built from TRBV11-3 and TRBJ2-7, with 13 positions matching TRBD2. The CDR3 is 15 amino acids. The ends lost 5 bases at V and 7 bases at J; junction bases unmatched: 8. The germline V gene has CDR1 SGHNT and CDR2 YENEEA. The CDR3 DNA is TGTGCCAGCAGCCCCGGACTAGCGGGAGAGAGAGAGCAGTACTTC. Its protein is CASSPGLAGEREQYF.

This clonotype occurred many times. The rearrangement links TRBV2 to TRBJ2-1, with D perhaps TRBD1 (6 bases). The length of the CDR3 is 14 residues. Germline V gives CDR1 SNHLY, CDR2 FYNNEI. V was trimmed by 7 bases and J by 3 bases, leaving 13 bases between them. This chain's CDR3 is CASNPGQVYNEQFF. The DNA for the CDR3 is TGTGCCAGCAACCCGGGACAAGTCTACAATGAGCAGTTCTTC.

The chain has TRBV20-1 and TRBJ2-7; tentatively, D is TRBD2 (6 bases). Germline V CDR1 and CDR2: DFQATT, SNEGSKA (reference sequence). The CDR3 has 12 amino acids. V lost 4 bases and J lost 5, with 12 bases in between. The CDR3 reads CSATGLVHEQYF. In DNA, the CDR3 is TGCAGTGCTACGGGACTCGTCCACGAGCAGTACTTC.

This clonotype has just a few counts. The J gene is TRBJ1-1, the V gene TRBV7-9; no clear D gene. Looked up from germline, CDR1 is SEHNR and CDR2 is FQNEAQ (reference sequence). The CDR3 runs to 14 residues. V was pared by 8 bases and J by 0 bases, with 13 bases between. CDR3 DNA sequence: TGTGCCAGCGGAGCCAAATCTTTGAACACTGAAGCTTTCTTT. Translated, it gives CASGAKSLNTEAFF.

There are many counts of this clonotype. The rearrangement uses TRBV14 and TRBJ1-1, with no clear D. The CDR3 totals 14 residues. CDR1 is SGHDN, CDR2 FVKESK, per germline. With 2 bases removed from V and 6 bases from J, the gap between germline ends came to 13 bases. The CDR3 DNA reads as TGTGCCAGCAGCCAATACCGGGGTGGAGCTGAAGCTTTCTTT. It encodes CASSQYRGGAEAFF.